Presented here are 26 T cell receptor beta chains from one specimen sequenced in a study of T cell responses to AZD1222 COVID-19 vaccine. TCRdb keeps only in-frame clones here, not all; method: immunoSEQ multiplex PCR. The sample consists of about 67,000 clones, around four fifths of them appearing once. Sequenced material: peripheral blood, taken on day 0 of AZD1222 vaccination. These receptors all stem from an adult in good health.

The sample holds one count of this clone. The CDR3 sequence is CASSTPTGKYGYTF. The CDR3 DNA reads as TGTGCCAGCAGTACCCCGACAGGGAAGTATGGCTACACCTTC. The chain joins TRBV6-2 or TRBV6-3 to TRBJ1-2; 7 bases align to TRBD1. The CDR3 length is 14 residues. The V gene's germline CDR1 is MNHEY and CDR2 SVGEGT. With V trimmed by 5 bases and J by 5 bases, 8 bases remained unmatched.

This rearrangement joins TRBV27 to TRBJ2-5; D gene uncertain. There are 15 residues in the CDR3. Germline lookup yields CDR1 MNHEY and CDR2 SMNVEV (reference sequence). V was shortened by 7 bases and J by 5 bases, with 20 bases between the two germline ends. The CDR3 here is CASKPQPDAGETQYF. CDR3 in DNA: TGTGCCAGCAAACCCCAACCTGACGCTGGGGAGACCCAGTACTTC.

The chain has TRBV7-6 and TRBJ1-3, with 7 bases matching TRBD1. V lost 6 bases, J lost 1 base, and 9 bases stayed unmatched. CDR1 and CDR2 from the germline V gene are SGHVS and FNYEAQ. The CDR3 is 16 residues long. CDR3 residues: CASSERDSFSGNTIYF. For the CDR3, the DNA is TGTGCCAGCAGTGAAAGGGACAGCTTTTCTGGAAACACCATATATTTT.

V gene TRBV6-2 or TRBV6-3 combines with J gene TRBJ1-5; no firm D call. This CDR3 spans 12 amino acids. The germline V gene has CDR1 MNHEY and CDR2 SVGEGT. Trimming shortened V by 2 bases and J by 6 bases, and 5 bases separated the two germline ends. The CDR3 here is CASSYGLQPQHF. CDR3 DNA: TGTGCCAGCAGTTACGGGCTTCAGCCCCAGCATTTT.

V and J are TRBV28 and TRBJ2-7; D might be TRBD1 (5 bases). The CDR3 totals 12 residues. From germline, CDR1 is MDHEN and CDR2 SYDVKM. V lost 7 bases, J lost 0 bases, and 7 bases lay in between. The CDR3 loop is CASMDTSYEQYF. In nucleotides, the CDR3 is TGTGCCAGCATGGACACCTCCTACGAGCAGTACTTC.

The rearrangement links TRBV2 to TRBJ2-1; 8 nucleotides line up with TRBD1. V shed 4 bases and J 3 bases; nucleotides not matched to a gene: 2. Germline values: CDR1 SNHLY, CDR2 FYNNEI. The length of the CDR3 is 14 residues. DNA of the CDR3: TGTGCCAGCAGTGGAGACAGGGGCTACAATGAGCAGTTCTTC. This gives the protein CASSGDRGYNEQFF.

This chain uses TRBV5-1 with TRBJ2-5, with D hard to call. There are 13 residues in the CDR3. Per the germline V gene, CDR1 is SGHRS and CDR2 is YFSETQ. The V end lost 0 bases, the J end lost 0 bases, and 3 bases lay between the germline ends. DNA of the CDR3: TGCGCCAGCAGCTTGGCGTACCAAGAGACCCAGTACTTC. Its translation: CASSLAYQETQYF.

This clone has only one observation. The rearrangement joins TRBV9 to TRBJ1-1, with D possibly matching TRBD1 (5 bases). There are 15 residues in the CDR3. V was pared by 0 bases and J by 7 bases, with 16 bases between. Germline CDR1 is SGDLS and CDR2 is YYNGEE. CDR3 region: CASSVGDWGYDEAFF. As DNA, the CDR3 is TGTGCCAGCAGCGTAGGGGATTGGGGGTATGATGAAGCTTTCTTT.

V and J are TRBV7-2 and TRBJ2-1; TRBD2 aligns across 11 bases. The CDR3 has 15 amino acids. Germline CDR1 reads SGHTA; CDR2 reads FQGNSA. J gave up 5 bases and V 5 bases, and 5 bases lay outside the gene matches. The CDR3: CASSTRLAGNNEQFF. For the CDR3, the DNA is TGTGCCAGCAGCACACGACTAGCGGGGAACAATGAGCAGTTCTTC.

The chain links TRBV5-5 to TRBJ1-2; D call uncertain. Trimming left V 5 bases short and J 4 bases short, with 9 bases between. The CDR3 runs to 12 residues. The V gene's germline CDR1 is SGHKS and CDR2 YYEKEE (reference sequence). The CDR3 DNA sequence: TGTGCCAGCAGTATCGGGAGCTATGGCTACACCTTC. Translation gives CASSIGSYGYTF.

The chain links TRBV7-9 to TRBJ1-2; unclear D gene. The germline gives CDR1 SEHNR, CDR2 FQNEAQ (reference sequence). CDR3 length: 13 amino acids. Trimming removed 2 bases from V and 5 bases from J, with 9 bases in between. The CDR3: CASSLSGQYGYTF. The DNA for the CDR3 is TGTGCCAGCAGCTTAAGCGGGCAGTATGGCTACACCTTC. Based on the CDR3 plus reference TRBV7-9 and TRBJ1-2, the full variable domain is DTGVSQNPRHKITKRGQNVTFRCDPISEHNRLYWYRQTLGQGPEFLTYFQNEAQLEKSRLLSDRFSAERPKGSFSTLEIQRTEQGDSAMYLCASSLSGQYGYTFGSGTRLTVV.

This chain uses TRBV5-1 with TRBJ2-7; 10 bases are a match to TRBD1. Germline V lookup: CDR1 SGHRS, CDR2 YFSETQ. This CDR3 has 14 amino acids. With V trimmed by 4 bases and J by 2 bases, 3 bases remained unmatched. In DNA form, the CDR3 reads TGCGCCAGCAGCACCGGGACAGGGGCCTACGAGCAGTACTTC. This translates into CASSTGTGAYEQYF.

This chain uses TRBV7-9 with TRBJ1-3; 11 positions match TRBD1. Germline CDR1 reads SEHNR; CDR2 reads FQNEAQ (reference sequence). V lost 5 bases, J lost 2 bases, and 5 bases stayed unmatched. The CDR3 spans 16 residues. The CDR3 DNA reads TGTGCCAGCAGCCTACGGACAGGGGGCACTGGAAACACCATATATTTT. It translates to CASSLRTGGTGNTIYF.

The chain couples TRBV19 to TRBJ2-7; D ambiguous. With 3 bases removed from V and 3 bases from J, the gap between germline ends came to 9 bases. The CDR3 length is 13 residues. The germline V gene has CDR1 LNHDA and CDR2 SQIVND (reference sequence). DNA of the CDR3: TGTGCCAGTAGTATGAGTGCCAACTACGAGCAGTACTTC. Protein: CASSMSANYEQYF.

Only one count was recorded for this clone. The chain links TRBV19 to TRBJ1-5; 8 bases align to TRBD1. J was trimmed by 5 bases and V by 5 bases; bases with no gene match: 5. CDR3 size: 14 residues. Germline assignment: CDR1 LNHDA and CDR2 SQIVND (reference sequence). This chain's CDR3 is CASSVTGGDQPQHF. DNA for the CDR3: TGTGCCAGTAGTGTTACAGGGGGGGATCAGCCCCAGCATTTT.

CDR3 bases: TGTGCCACCAGCAGAGATCAGATGAACACTGAAGCTTTCTTT. Amino acids: CATSRDQMNTEAFF. J is TRBJ1-1 and V is TRBV15; unclear D gene. CDR3 length equals 14 residues. Germline CDR1 is LNHNV and CDR2 is YYDKDF (reference sequence). V lost 0 bases to trimming and J lost 0 bases, with 5 bases between them.

Regarding this clone: Other DNA sequences in this specimen translate into the identical CDR3. This chain uses TRBV7-2 with TRBJ2-3; D call uncertain. The CDR3 covers 12 residues. The V end was cut by 5 bases, the J end by 2 bases, with 5 bases between. Germline V gives CDR1 SGHTA, CDR2 FQGNSA. The CDR3 loop reads CASSAFTDTQYF. The CDR3 DNA is TGTGCCAGCAGCGCGTTCACAGATACGCAGTATTTT.

This rearrangement joins TRBV24-1 to TRBJ2-2, with TRBD1 matching over 8 bases. V gave up 3 bases and J gave up 4 bases; unmatched junction bases: 9. The germline V gene has CDR1 KGHDR and CDR2 SFDVKD. The CDR3 covers 17 residues. CDR3 region: CATSDPLDRGPTGELFF. Here the CDR3 DNA reads TGTGCCACCAGTGATCCCCTCGACAGGGGACCCACCGGGGAGCTGTTTTTT.

The V and J genes are TRBV12-1 and TRBJ1-6; TRBD1, the table's D call, was not compared with the DNA. TRBV12-1 is a listed pseudogene. CDR3 length equals 20 residues. CDR3 nucleotides: TGTGCCAGCAGCTTTGTCCCTGGGGGACAGGCGAGCTCCTATAATTCACCCCTCCACTTT. Its translation is CASSFVPGGQASSYNSPLHF.

In this sample, this clone turned up once. The rearrangement links TRBV18 to TRBJ2-7; 8 bases map to TRBD1. The germline gives CDR1 KGHSH, CDR2 LQKENI. The CDR3 extends over 13 amino acids. Trimming at V came to 6 bases and at J to 12 bases, leaving 13 bases not matched to a gene. The CDR3 bases are TGTGCCAGCTCTTCGACAGGGGTACCAGGGTGGTACTTC. Its translation is CASSSTGVPGWYF.

V and J are TRBV28 and TRBJ1-1; no reliable D call. V shed 1 base and J shed 5 bases, with 14 bases lying between them. Germline V gene data show CDR1 as MDHEN and CDR2 as SYDVKM. This CDR3 comprises 15 residues. The CDR3, as DNA: TGTGCCAGCAGTTTATTCGCGGTGTTCTTAACTGAAGCTTTCTTT. Its translation is CASSLFAVFLTEAFF.

The V call is TRBV5-1, the J call TRBJ1-1; D remains ambiguous. The CDR3 has 15 residues. Germline V gene data show CDR1 as SGHRS and CDR2 as YFSETQ. V lost 3 bases to trimming and J lost 1 base, with 13 bases between them. Here the CDR3 reads CASSSGNGPNTEAFF. The CDR3 nucleotides are TGCGCCAGCAGCTCGGGTAACGGACCGAACACTGAAGCTTTCTTT.

The V and J genes are TRBV7-3 and TRBJ1-5; no reliable D call. Germline-derived CDR1 and CDR2 are SGHTA and FQGTGA. Trimming left V 5 bases short and J 4 bases short, with 9 bases between. CDR3 length: 13 amino acids. CDR3 nucleotides: TGTGCCAGCAGCACCGACGGTAATCAGCCCCAGCATTTT. This codes for CASSTDGNQPQHF. Full variable domain (remainder filled in from reference TRBV7-3 and TRBJ1-5): GAGVSQTPSNKVTEKGKYVELRCDPISGHTALYWYRQSLGQGPEFLIYFQGTGAADDSGLPNDRFFAVRPEGSVSTLKIQRTERGDSAVYLCASSTDGNQPQHFGDGTRLSIL.

The V and J genes are TRBV27 and TRBJ1-2, with TRBD1 as a possible D gene (5 bases). Germline V gene data show CDR1 as MNHEY and CDR2 as SMNVEV (reference sequence). Trimming left V 0 bases short and J 3 bases short, with 11 bases between. CDR3 length: 15 residues. Written as DNA, the CDR3 is TGTGCCAGCAGTTTATCGGGGGGACTGCACTATGGCTACACCTTC. This codes for CASSLSGGLHYGYTF.

The chain carries TRBV5-1 and TRBJ2-3, with TRBD2 matching 12 bases. This CDR3 has 14 amino acids. Trimming cost V 6 bases and J 5 bases; bases outside gene matches: 4. Germline lookup yields CDR1 SGHRS and CDR2 YFSETQ. CDR3 coding DNA: TGCGCCAGCACTACGGGACTAGCGGGAGATACGCAGTATTTT. Translated: CASTTGLAGDTQYF.

V gene TRBV27 combines with J gene TRBJ2-4, with D perhaps assigned TRBD1 or TRBD2 (5 bases each). Trimming took off 4 bases at V and 0 bases at J, with 10 bases between the two ends. CDR1 MNHEY and CDR2 SMNVEV come from the germline V gene (reference sequence). The CDR3 is 15 amino acids. CDR3 DNA: TGTGCCAGCAGTTCACGGGGCAGAGCCAAAAACATTCAGTACTTC. It is translated as CASSSRGRAKNIQYF.